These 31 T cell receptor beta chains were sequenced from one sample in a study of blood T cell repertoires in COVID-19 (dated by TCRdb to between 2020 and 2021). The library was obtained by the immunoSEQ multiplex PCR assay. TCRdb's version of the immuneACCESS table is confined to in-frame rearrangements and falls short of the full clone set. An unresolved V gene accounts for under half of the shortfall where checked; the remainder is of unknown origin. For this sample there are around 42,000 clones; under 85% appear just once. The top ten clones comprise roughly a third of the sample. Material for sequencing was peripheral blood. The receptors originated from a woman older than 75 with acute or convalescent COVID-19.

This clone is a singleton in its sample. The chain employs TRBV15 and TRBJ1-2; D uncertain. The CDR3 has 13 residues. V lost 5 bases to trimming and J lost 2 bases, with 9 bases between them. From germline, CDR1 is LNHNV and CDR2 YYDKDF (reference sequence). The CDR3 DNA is TGTGCCACCAGCCCAGGAGGGAACTATGGCTACACCTTC. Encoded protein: CATSPGGNYGYTF.

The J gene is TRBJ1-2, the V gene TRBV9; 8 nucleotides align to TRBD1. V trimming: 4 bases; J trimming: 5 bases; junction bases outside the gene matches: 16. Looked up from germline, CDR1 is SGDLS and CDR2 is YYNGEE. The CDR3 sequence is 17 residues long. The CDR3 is CASSPQGQVSRSYGYTF. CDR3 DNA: TGTGCCAGCAGCCCTCAGGGACAGGTCTCAAGGAGTTATGGCTACACCTTC.

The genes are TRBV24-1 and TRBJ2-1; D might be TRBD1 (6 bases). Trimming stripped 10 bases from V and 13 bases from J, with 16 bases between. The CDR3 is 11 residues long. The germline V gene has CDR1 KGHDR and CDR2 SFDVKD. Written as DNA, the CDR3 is TGTGCCACGAGTCAGGGACACCTTCAGTTCTTC. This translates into CATSQGHLQFF.

The CDR3 DNA follows: TGTGCCAGCAGCTCGGGACAGGTCCCTGAAAAACTGTTTTTT. Translated, it gives CASSSGQVPEKLFF. The chain carries TRBV5-5 and TRBJ1-4, with 8 bases aligning to TRBD1. The germline CDR1 and CDR2 sequences are SGHKS and YYEKEE (reference sequence). Germline trimming cut 3 bases from V and 7 bases from J; bases unmatched to any gene: 5. CDR3 length: 14 residues. The full variable domain, completed using reference TRBV5-5 and TRBJ1-4, is DAGVTQSPTHLIKTRGQQVTLRCSPISGHKSVSWYQQVLGQGPQFIFQYYEKEERGRGNFPDRFSARQFPNYSSELNVNALLLGDSALYLCASSSGQVPEKLFFGSGTQLSVL.

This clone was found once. The CDR3 coding sequence is TGTGCCAGCAGCATGGGGGGGGGCTACGAGCAGTACTTC. It is translated as CASSMGGGYEQYF. This sequence joins TRBV7-2 and TRBJ2-7; 7 bases match TRBD2. Trimming removed 5 bases from V and 3 bases from J; junction bases left unmatched: 4. The CDR3 covers 13 residues. Germline CDR1 reads SGHTA; CDR2 reads FQGNSA.

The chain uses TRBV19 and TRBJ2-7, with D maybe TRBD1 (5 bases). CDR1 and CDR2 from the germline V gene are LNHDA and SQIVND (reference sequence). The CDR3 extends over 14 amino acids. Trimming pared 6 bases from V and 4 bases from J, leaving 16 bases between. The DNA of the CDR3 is TGTGCCAGTAGCCCGTTGTGGGGCCCTTACGAGCAGTACTTC. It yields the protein CASSPLWGPYEQYF.

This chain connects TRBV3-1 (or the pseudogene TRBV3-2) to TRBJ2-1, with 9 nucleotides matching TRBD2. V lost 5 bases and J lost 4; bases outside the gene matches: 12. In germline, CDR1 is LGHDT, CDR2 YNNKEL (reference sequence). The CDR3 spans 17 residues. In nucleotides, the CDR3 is TGTGCCAGCAGCTCCCGCCCGCCTAGCGGGGTTTACAATGAGCAGTTCTTC. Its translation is CASSSRPPSGVYNEQFF.

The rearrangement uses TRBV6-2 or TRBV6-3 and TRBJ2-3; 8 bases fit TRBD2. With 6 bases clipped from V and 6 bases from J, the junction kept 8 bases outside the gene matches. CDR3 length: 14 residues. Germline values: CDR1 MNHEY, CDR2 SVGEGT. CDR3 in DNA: TGTGCCAGCAGCCGATGGACTAGCCCTGATACGCAGTATTTT. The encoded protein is CASSRWTSPDTQYF.

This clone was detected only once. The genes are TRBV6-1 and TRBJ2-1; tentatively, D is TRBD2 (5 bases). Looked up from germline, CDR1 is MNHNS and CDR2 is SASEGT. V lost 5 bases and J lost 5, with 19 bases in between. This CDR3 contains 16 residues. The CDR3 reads CASSQGSLARHNEQFF. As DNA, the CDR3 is TGTGCCAGCAGTCAAGGGTCATTAGCGCGACACAATGAGCAGTTCTTC.

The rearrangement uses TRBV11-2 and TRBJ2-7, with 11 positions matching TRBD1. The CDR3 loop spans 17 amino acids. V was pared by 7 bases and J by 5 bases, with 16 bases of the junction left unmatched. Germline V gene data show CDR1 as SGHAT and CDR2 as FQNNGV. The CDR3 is CASTRSRRDRGSNEQYF. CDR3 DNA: TGTGCCAGCACAAGATCGCGGAGGGACAGGGGGTCAAACGAGCAGTACTTC.

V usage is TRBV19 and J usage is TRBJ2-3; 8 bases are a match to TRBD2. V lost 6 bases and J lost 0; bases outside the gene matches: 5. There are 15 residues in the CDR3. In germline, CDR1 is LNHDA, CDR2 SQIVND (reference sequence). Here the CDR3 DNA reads TGTGCCAGTAGCACTAGCGGACCTAGCACAGATACGCAGTATTTT. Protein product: CASSTSGPSTDTQYF.

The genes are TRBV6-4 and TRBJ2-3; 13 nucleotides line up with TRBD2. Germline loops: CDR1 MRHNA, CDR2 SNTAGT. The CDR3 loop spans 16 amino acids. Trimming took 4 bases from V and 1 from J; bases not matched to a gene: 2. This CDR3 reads CASSAGLAGGTDTQYF. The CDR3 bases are TGTGCCAGCAGTGCCGGACTAGCGGGAGGCACAGATACGCAGTATTTT.

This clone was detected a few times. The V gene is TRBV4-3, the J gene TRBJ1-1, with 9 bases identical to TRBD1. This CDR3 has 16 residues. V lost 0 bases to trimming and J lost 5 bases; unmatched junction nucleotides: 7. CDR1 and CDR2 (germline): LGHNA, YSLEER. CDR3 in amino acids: CASSQEWGQGRTEAFF. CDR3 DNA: TGCGCCAGCAGCCAAGAGTGGGGACAGGGACGAACTGAAGCTTTCTTT.

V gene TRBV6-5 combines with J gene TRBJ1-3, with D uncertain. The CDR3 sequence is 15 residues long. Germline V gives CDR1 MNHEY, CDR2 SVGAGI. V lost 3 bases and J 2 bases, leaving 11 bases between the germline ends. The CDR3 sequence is CASSYGGETGNTIYF. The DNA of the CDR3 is TGTGCCAGCAGTTATGGCGGGGAAACTGGAAACACCATATATTTT.

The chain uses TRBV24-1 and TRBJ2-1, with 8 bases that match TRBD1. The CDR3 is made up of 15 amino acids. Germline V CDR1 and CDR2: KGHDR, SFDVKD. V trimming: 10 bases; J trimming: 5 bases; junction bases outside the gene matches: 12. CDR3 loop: CATGTGYGGNNEQFF. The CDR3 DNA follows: TGTGCCACGGGGACAGGTTATGGGGGGAACAATGAGCAGTTCTTC.

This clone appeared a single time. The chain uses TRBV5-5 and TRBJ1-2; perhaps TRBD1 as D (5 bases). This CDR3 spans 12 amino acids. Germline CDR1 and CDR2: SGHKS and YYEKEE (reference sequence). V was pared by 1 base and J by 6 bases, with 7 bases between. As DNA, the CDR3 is TGTGCCAGCAGCTTGACAGGCAATGGCTACACCTTC. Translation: CASSLTGNGYTF.

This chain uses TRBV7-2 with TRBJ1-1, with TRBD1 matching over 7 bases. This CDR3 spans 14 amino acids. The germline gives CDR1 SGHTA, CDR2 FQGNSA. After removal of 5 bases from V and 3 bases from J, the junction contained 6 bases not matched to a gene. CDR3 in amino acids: CASSPPGQYTEAFF. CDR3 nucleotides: TGTGCCAGCAGCCCCCCGGGACAGTACACTGAAGCTTTCTTT.

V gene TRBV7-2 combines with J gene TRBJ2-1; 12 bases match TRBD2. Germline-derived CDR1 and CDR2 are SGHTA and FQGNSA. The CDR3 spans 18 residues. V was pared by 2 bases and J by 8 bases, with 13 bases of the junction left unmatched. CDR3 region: CASSLYRASGRVADEQFF. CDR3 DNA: TGTGCCAGCAGCTTATACAGGGCTAGCGGGAGGGTGGCCGATGAGCAGTTCTTC.

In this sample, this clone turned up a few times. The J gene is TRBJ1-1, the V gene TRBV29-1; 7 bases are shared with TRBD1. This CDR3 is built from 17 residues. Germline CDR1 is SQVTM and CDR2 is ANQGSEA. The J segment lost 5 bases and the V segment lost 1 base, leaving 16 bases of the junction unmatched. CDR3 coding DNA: TGCAGCGTTGAAGGGGGGATGGGACAGTCGAGAGGGACTGAAGCTTTCTTT. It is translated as CSVEGGMGQSRGTEAFF.

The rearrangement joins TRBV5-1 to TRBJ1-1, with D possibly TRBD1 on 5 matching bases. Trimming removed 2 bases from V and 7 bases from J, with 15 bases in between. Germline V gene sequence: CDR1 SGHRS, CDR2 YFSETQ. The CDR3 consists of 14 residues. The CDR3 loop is CASSLIRGELEAFF. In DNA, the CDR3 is TGCGCCAGCAGCTTAATTAGGGGTGAGCTTGAAGCTTTCTTT.

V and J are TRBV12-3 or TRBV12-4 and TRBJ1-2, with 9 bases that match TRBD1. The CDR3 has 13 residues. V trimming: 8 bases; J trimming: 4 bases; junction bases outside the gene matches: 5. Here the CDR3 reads CASDRGSPYGYTF. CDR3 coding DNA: TGTGCCAGCGACAGGGGGTCCCCCTATGGCTACACCTTC.

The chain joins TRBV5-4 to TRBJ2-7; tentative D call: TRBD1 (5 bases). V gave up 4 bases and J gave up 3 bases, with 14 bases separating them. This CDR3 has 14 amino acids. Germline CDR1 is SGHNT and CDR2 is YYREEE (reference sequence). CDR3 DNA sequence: TGTGCCAGCAGCCCCGACAGCCCCCTCTACGAGCAGTACTTC. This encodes CASSPDSPLYEQYF.

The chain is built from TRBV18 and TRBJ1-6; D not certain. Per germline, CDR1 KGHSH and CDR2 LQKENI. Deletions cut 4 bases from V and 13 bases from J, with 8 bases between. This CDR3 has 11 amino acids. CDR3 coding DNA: TGTGCCAGCTCACTGAGTGGTCCCCTCCACTTT. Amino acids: CASSLSGPLHF.

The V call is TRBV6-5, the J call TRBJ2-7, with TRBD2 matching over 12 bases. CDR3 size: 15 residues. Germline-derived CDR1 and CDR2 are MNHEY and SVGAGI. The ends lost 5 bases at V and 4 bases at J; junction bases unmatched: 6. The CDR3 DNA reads TGTGCCAGCAGTCGGACTAGCGGGGTCAGTTACGAGCAGTACTTC. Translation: CASSRTSGVSYEQYF.

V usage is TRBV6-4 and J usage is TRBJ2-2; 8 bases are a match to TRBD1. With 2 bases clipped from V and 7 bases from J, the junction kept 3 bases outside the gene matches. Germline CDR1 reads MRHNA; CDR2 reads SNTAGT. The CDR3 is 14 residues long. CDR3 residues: CASSDQGAGGELFF. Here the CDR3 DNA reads TGTGCCAGCAGTGACCAGGGGGCAGGCGGGGAGCTGTTTTTT.

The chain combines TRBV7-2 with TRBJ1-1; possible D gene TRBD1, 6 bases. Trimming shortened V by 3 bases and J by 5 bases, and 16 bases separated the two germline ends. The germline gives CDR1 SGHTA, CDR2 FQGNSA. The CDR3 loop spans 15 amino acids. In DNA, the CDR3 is TGTGCCAGCAGCTTTGTGGCAGGTAGGGGGACTGAAGCTTTCTTT. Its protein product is CASSFVAGRGTEAFF.

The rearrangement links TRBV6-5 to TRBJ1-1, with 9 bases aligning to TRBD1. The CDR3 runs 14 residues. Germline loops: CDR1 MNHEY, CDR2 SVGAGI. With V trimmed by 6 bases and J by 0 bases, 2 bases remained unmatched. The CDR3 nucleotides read TGTGCCAGCAGAGGGACAGGGATGAACACTGAAGCTTTCTTT. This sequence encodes CASRGTGMNTEAFF.

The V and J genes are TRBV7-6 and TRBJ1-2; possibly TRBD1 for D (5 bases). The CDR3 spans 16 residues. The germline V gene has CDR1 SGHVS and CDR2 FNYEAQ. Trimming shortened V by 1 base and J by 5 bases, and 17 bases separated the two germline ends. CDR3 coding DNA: TGTGCCAGCAGCTTAGATGGAAAGGGGCTTTATTATGGCTACACCTTC. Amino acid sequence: CASSLDGKGLYYGYTF. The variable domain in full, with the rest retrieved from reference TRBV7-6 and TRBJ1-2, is GAGVSQSPRYKVTKRGQDVALRCDPISGHVSLYWYRQALGQGPEFLTYFNYEAQQDKSGLPNDRFSAERPEGSISTLTIQRTEQRDSAMYRCASSLDGKGLYYGYTFGSGTRLTVV.

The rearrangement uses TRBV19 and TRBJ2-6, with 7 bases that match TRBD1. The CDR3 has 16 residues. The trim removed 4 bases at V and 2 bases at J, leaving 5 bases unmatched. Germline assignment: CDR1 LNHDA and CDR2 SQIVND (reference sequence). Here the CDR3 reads CASSKGGLPGANVLTF. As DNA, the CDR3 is TGTGCCAGTAGTAAAGGGGGCCTCCCTGGGGCCAACGTCCTGACTTTC.

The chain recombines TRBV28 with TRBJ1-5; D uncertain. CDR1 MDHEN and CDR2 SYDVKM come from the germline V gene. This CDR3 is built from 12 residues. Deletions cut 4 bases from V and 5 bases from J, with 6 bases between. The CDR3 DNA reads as TGTGCCAGCAGTTCGGGTTATCAGCCCCAGCATTTT. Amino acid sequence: CASSSGYQPQHF.

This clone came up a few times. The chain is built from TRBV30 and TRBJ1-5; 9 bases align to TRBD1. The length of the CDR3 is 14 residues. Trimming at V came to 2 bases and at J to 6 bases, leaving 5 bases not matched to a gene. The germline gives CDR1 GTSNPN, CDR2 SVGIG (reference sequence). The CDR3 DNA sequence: TGTGCCTGGAGTACAGGGGGCTCGTCTCAGCCCCAGCATTTT. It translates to CAWSTGGSSQPQHF.